The entry below describes one T cell receptor beta chain. What it binds is unknown. This sample is drawn from a study of response to subunit inactivated influenza vaccine. Points from the study as a whole: Researchers suggested that each seasonal influenza vaccination recruits few new T cells.

The trim removed 3 bases at V and 6 bases at J, leaving 4 bases unmatched. Germline lookup yields CDR1 MNHEY and CDR2 SMNVEV (reference sequence). CDR3 size: 14 residues. Using its own MiXCR run on the RT-PCR reads, TCRdb lists one record per CDR3 protein. The sample includes more than 700,000 distinct CDR3 sequences, around 21% seen only once; the top ten take 10% to 13%. The chain carries TRBV27 and TRBJ2-1, with TRBD2 matching over 8 bases. Sample: PBMCs from blood, taken more than 4 days after vaccination. This sequence was found in a middle-aged man who received an inactivated influenza vaccine. The CDR3 protein is CASSFIAGRNEQFF. As DNA, the CDR3 is TGTGCCAGCAGTTTCATAGCGGGGCGCAATGAGCAGTTCTTC.